One and the same sample provided the 14 T cell receptor beta chains below, sequenced in a study of blood T cell repertoires in COVID-19 (dated by TCRdb to the early 2020s). Library generation was performed with the immunoSEQ multiplex PCR assay. Not all clones reach the TCRdb copy of this immuneACCESS table, which keeps in-frame sequences only. Checked studies attribute under half of the gap to unresolved V genes and leave the rest unexplained. The sample table records under 250,000 clones; about 86% of these occur just once. The ten largest clones capture around 8.9% of the sample. The sequenced material came from peripheral blood. The source is a man aged 35 to 55 with active or convalescent COVID-19.

This chain joins TRBV25-1 and TRBJ2-5; 7 nucleotides agree with TRBD2. The CDR3 has 13 residues. Germline CDR1 and CDR2: MGHDK and SYGVNS. V trimming: 6 bases; J trimming: 5 bases; junction bases outside the gene matches: 6. DNA for the CDR3: TGTGCCAGCAGGGGGAACGGGAGGGAGACCCAGTACTTC. Residues: CASRGNGRETQYF.

The chain uses TRBV5-1 and TRBJ2-3; the D gene is possibly TRBD1 (5 bases). Trimming shortened V by 1 base and J by 4 bases, and 10 bases separated the two germline ends. This CDR3 has 14 amino acids. The germline CDR1 and CDR2 sequences are SGHRS and YFSETQ. CDR3 loop: CASSLNRPADTQYF. CDR3 DNA: TGCGCCAGCAGCTTGAACAGGCCCGCAGATACGCAGTATTTT.

The chain links TRBV6-5 to TRBJ2-2; D is possibly TRBD2 (5 bases). The germline V and J ends were trimmed by 8 bases and 1 base, with 11 bases remaining between them. The CDR3 runs 14 residues. CDR1 and CDR2 (germline): MNHEY, SVGAGI. The CDR3: CASGRRVNTGELFF. The CDR3 DNA is TGTGCCAGCGGGAGACGGGTGAACACCGGGGAGCTGTTTTTT.

This chain links TRBV4-2 with TRBJ2-1; 10 bases align to TRBD2. The V gene end was trimmed by 0 bases and the J gene end by 8 bases; junction bases not matched to a gene: 10. The CDR3 consists of 17 residues. In germline, CDR1 is LGHNA, CDR2 YNFKEQ. This chain's CDR3 is CASSQETSGAKVDEQFF. The CDR3 DNA is TGTGCCAGCAGCCAAGAAACTAGCGGGGCTAAGGTCGATGAGCAGTTCTTC.

The chain has TRBV30 and TRBJ1-4, with D possibly TRBD1 on 6 matching bases. The V gene lost 5 bases and the J gene lost 4 bases, with 11 bases spanning the gap. Germline V CDR1 and CDR2: GTSNPN, SVGIG (reference sequence). The CDR3 is 13 amino acids. CDR3 residues: CAWEQGHNEKLFF. CDR3 DNA: TGTGCCTGGGAACAGGGACATAATGAAAAACTGTTTTTT.

The V and J genes are TRBV5-5 and TRBJ1-1, with D uncertain. Trimming shortened V by 0 bases and J by 9 bases, and 6 bases separated the two germline ends. This CDR3 is 11 amino acids long. The V gene's germline CDR1 is SGHKS and CDR2 YYEKEE (reference sequence). DNA for the CDR3: TGTGCCAGCAGCTTGGCGGGGAAAGCTTTCTTT. Its translation: CASSLAGKAFF.

The genes are TRBV28 and TRBJ2-1, with D possibly matching TRBD1 (5 bases). Trimming removed 5 bases from V and 8 bases from J, with 13 bases in between. The germline CDR1 and CDR2 sequences are MDHEN and SYDVKM. This CDR3 is 13 amino acids long. The CDR3 here is CASSPVFRDEQFF. DNA for the CDR3: TGTGCCAGCAGTCCTGTTTTCAGGGATGAGCAGTTCTTC.

The chain recombines TRBV6-5 with TRBJ1-6; a possible D gene is TRBD1 (5 bases). Germline CDR1 MNHEY, CDR2 SVGAGI. The CDR3 has 15 residues. Trimming shortened V by 6 bases and J by 7 bases, and 16 bases separated the two germline ends. The CDR3 region has the DNA TGTGCCAGCAGCTCCACGAGCGGGGCGAATTCACCCCTCCACTTT. Translation: CASSSTSGANSPLHF.

Turning to this clone: One end of the junction does not line up with germline, which may come from a read error. The chain employs TRBV10-3 and TRBJ2-3, with D possibly matching TRBD2 (5 bases). The CDR3 is 15 residues long. CDR1 is ENHRY and CDR2 is SYGVKD in the germline V gene. CDR3 sequence: CAIREVGSATDTQYF. The CDR3 nucleotides are TGTGCCATCCGTGAAGTTGGTAGCGCCACAGATACGCAGTATTTT.

The rearrangement joins TRBV23-1 to TRBJ2-5, with 9 bases matching TRBD1. TRBV23-1 is assigned to the ORF class and has an uncertain function. V was pared by 0 bases and J by 5 bases, with 28 bases of the junction left unmatched. The length of the CDR3 is 23 residues. This chain's CDR3 is CASSQSNKIPRYNRGHVMETQYF. CDR3 DNA sequence: TGCGCCAGCAGTCAATCGAACAAAATACCGCGATATAACAGGGGGCATGTAATGGAGACCCAGTACTTC.

This clone came up a few times. This chain connects TRBV30 to TRBJ1-2, with TRBD1 matching over 8 bases. V was pared by 3 bases and J by 4 bases, with 10 bases of the junction left unmatched. Germline CDR1 and CDR2: GTSNPN and SVGIG (reference sequence). The CDR3 totals 15 residues. CDR3 loop: CAWRPIQGAAYGYTF. In nucleotides, the CDR3 is TGTGCCTGGAGACCCATCCAGGGGGCGGCCTATGGCTACACCTTC.

The J gene is TRBJ2-7, the V gene TRBV27; 7 bases map to TRBD2. The CDR3 consists of 14 residues. In germline, CDR1 is MNHEY, CDR2 SMNVEV (reference sequence). Trimming removed 5 bases from V and 5 bases from J; junction bases left unmatched: 9. The CDR3 here is CASSNAGRVNEQYF. For the CDR3, the DNA is TGTGCCAGCAGTAACGCGGGGAGGGTCAACGAGCAGTACTTC.

Details on this clone: The sample has other DNA sequences that encode this CDR3 too. V gene TRBV5-1 combines with J gene TRBJ1-2; TRBD1 might be the D (5 bases). The germline V gene has CDR1 SGHRS and CDR2 YFSETQ. The ends were cut back, 0 bases at V and 3 bases at J, with 9 bases in the middle. The CDR3 consists of 14 residues. CDR3 coding DNA: TGCGCCAGCAGCTTGGGTACGGGGGACTATGGCTACACCTTC. Amino acids: CASSLGTGDYGYTF.

This chain uses TRBV6-5 with TRBJ2-7; TRBD1 agrees at 8 bases. Germline values: CDR1 MNHEY, CDR2 SVGAGI. The CDR3 runs to 16 residues. Trimming cost V 0 bases and J 8 bases; bases outside gene matches: 12. The chain's CDR3 is CASSYSISSAGGKQYF. The CDR3 coding sequence is TGTGCCAGCAGTTACTCGATATCCTCGGCAGGGGGCAAGCAGTACTTC.